This is a list of T cell receptor beta chains from one sample in a study of CD8+ T cells in alopecia areata. The repertoire was sequenced with immunoSEQ multiplex PCR; TCRdb's copy has only in-frame clones and lacks some. Here the sample spans over 150,000 clones, over 55% being singletons. Material: CD4+ T cells sorted from blood, obtained at week 0. These receptors were obtained from a human donor with alopecia areata. Each CDR3 is given with its conserved first and last residue. Each record gives: D gene, clone size, J gene, V gene, CDR3 DNA, CDR3 protein. A D gene is named only where the DNA matches it firmly. Size is stated for part of the rows, as once, few or many counts, or as a class when the clone is expanded.

d_call: -
clone_size: -
j_call: TRBJ2-5
v_call: TRBV10-3
cdr3_nt: TGTGCCATCAGTGTAAGAGGCGGTGAAGAGACCCAGTACTTC
cdr3_aa: CAISVRGGEETQYF

d_call: -
clone_size: -
j_call: TRBJ1-1
v_call: TRBV5-6
cdr3_nt: TGTGCCAGCAGCTTCGGGTCAACAGTTAACACTGAAGCTTTCTTT
cdr3_aa: CASSFGSTVNTEAFF

d_call: -
clone_size: few
j_call: TRBJ2-1
v_call: TRBV7-6
cdr3_nt: TGTGCCAGCAGCTTAGGCTTTAGCGGCAATGAGCAGTTCTTC
cdr3_aa: CASSLGFSGNEQFF

d_call: TRBD1
clone_size: -
j_call: TRBJ1-6
v_call: TRBV4-3
cdr3_nt: TGCGCCAGCAGCCAAGATCGACCGACAGGGTATTCACCCCTCCACTTT
cdr3_aa: CASSQDRPTGYSPLHF

d_call: -
clone_size: few
j_call: TRBJ2-3
v_call: TRBV11-2
cdr3_nt: TGTGCCAGCAGCTTATTTTCGACGGCCACAGATACGCAGTATTTT
cdr3_aa: CASSLFSTATDTQYF

d_call: -
clone_size: -
j_call: TRBJ2-3
v_call: TRBV2
cdr3_nt: TGTGCCAGCAGTGAAGGAGGAGATACGCAGTATTTT
cdr3_aa: CASSEGGDTQYF

d_call: -
clone_size: -
j_call: TRBJ2-3
v_call: TRBV2
cdr3_nt: TGTGCCAGCAGTGTTGGGCCAGGCACAGATACGCAGTATTTT
cdr3_aa: CASSVGPGTDTQYF

d_call: TRBD1
clone_size: once
j_call: TRBJ1-5
v_call: TRBV2
cdr3_nt: TGTGCCAGCAGTATTCCCGGGACAGGGAATCAGCCCCAGCATTTT
cdr3_aa: CASSIPGTGNQPQHF

d_call: -
clone_size: -
j_call: TRBJ1-1
v_call: TRBV30
cdr3_nt: TGTGCCTGGAGTAGGGACCTGAACACTGAAGCTTTCTTT
cdr3_aa: CAWSRDLNTEAFF

d_call: TRBD2
clone_size: -
j_call: TRBJ2-3
v_call: TRBV9
cdr3_nt: TGTGCCAGCAGCGTAGCCCTAGCGGGGGCGGGAGATACGCAGTATTTT
cdr3_aa: CASSVALAGAGDTQYF

d_call: -
clone_size: few
j_call: TRBJ2-3
v_call: TRBV30
cdr3_nt: TGTGCCTGGAGTGTTGGGGGGCTTGCAGATACGCAGTATTTT
cdr3_aa: CAWSVGGLADTQYF

d_call: -
clone_size: many
j_call: TRBJ1-1
v_call: TRBV19
cdr3_nt: TGTGCCAGTAGTATAGATCTTGAGAGGCCCACTGAAGCTTTCTTT
cdr3_aa: CASSIDLERPTEAFF

d_call: TRBD1
clone_size: few
j_call: TRBJ1-5
v_call: TRBV9
cdr3_nt: TGTGCCAGCAGCCGACAGGGGGTAGGTCAGCCCCAGCATTTT
cdr3_aa: CASSRQGVGQPQHF

d_call: -
clone_size: few
j_call: TRBJ1-4
v_call: TRBV30
cdr3_nt: TGTGCCTGGAGTAGCGCTAATGAAAAACTGTTTTTT
cdr3_aa: CAWSSANEKLFF

d_call: TRBD1
clone_size: few
j_call: TRBJ1-6
v_call: TRBV11-2
cdr3_nt: TGTGCCAGCAGCCTTGGACAGGGTTATTCACCCCTCCACTTT
cdr3_aa: CASSLGQGYSPLHF

d_call: TRBD1
clone_size: -
j_call: TRBJ2-2
v_call: TRBV5-1
cdr3_nt: TGCGCCAGCAGCACGGGACAGGGGAACACCGGGGAGCTGTTTTTT
cdr3_aa: CASSTGQGNTGELFF

d_call: -
clone_size: once
j_call: TRBJ1-4
v_call: TRBV4-3
cdr3_nt: TGCGCCAGCAGCCAGGGGGCCCTTAATGAAAAACTGTTTTTT
cdr3_aa: CASSQGALNEKLFF

d_call: -
clone_size: -
j_call: TRBJ2-7
v_call: TRBV7-2
cdr3_nt: TGTGCCAGCAGCCCCCGCGCTTCCGGGAGACAGGGACTCTACGAGCAGTACTTC
cdr3_aa: CASSPRASGRQGLYEQYF

d_call: -
clone_size: few
j_call: TRBJ1-2
v_call: TRBV29-1
cdr3_nt: TGCAGCGTGAGCACAGATAACTATGGCTACACCTTC
cdr3_aa: CSVSTDNYGYTF

d_call: TRBD1
clone_size: -
j_call: TRBJ2-3
v_call: TRBV7-2
cdr3_nt: TGTGCCAGCAGCTTAGCGCGGACAGGGGCAGATACGCAGTATTTT
cdr3_aa: CASSLARTGADTQYF

d_call: -
clone_size: few
j_call: TRBJ2-7
v_call: TRBV21-1
cdr3_nt: TGTGCCAGCAGCAAAGAGCTCTTCCCTCGTAGCCGCGAGCAGTACTTC
cdr3_aa: CASSKELFPRSREQYF

d_call: -
clone_size: once
j_call: TRBJ1-2
v_call: TRBV15
cdr3_nt: TGTGCCACCAGCAGAGTGGGGGTTGGCGATGGCTACACCTTC
cdr3_aa: CATSRVGVGDGYTF

d_call: TRBD1
clone_size: few
j_call: TRBJ2-7
v_call: TRBV6-6
cdr3_nt: TGTGCCAGCACCCCGAGACAGGGGAGCTCCTACGAGCAGTACTTC
cdr3_aa: CASTPRQGSSYEQYF

d_call: -
clone_size: -
j_call: TRBJ2-1
v_call: TRBV5-4
cdr3_nt: TGTGCCAGCAGCTTGAGTTCCTCCAATGAGCAGTTCTTC
cdr3_aa: CASSLSSSNEQFF

d_call: TRBD1
clone_size: -
j_call: TRBJ1-1
v_call: TRBV2
cdr3_nt: TGTGCCAGCAGTGAACAGGGGGACACTGAAGCTTTCTTT
cdr3_aa: CASSEQGDTEAFF

d_call: TRBD1
clone_size: -
j_call: TRBJ1-1
v_call: TRBV25-1
cdr3_nt: TGTGCCAGCAGTAAACGACAGGGTTCGGGCACTGAAGCTTTCTTT
cdr3_aa: CASSKRQGSGTEAFF

d_call: -
clone_size: -
j_call: TRBJ2-1
v_call: TRBV30
cdr3_nt: TGTGCCTGGAGTACTGGGGTTTTCTACAATGAGCAGTTCTTC
cdr3_aa: CAWSTGVFYNEQFF

d_call: -
clone_size: -
j_call: TRBJ2-1
v_call: TRBV9
cdr3_nt: TGTGCCAGCAGCGTAGCTGTCCGCTCCTACAATGAGCAGTTCTTC
cdr3_aa: CASSVAVRSYNEQFF

d_call: -
clone_size: few
j_call: TRBJ1-2
v_call: TRBV29-1
cdr3_nt: TGCAGCGTTGGTCGGCGGGACTATGGCTACACCTTC
cdr3_aa: CSVGRRDYGYTF

d_call: TRBD1
clone_size: -
j_call: TRBJ1-5
v_call: TRBV30
cdr3_nt: TGTGCCTGTGGACAGGGAGGGGATCAGCCCCAGCATTTT
cdr3_aa: CACGQGGDQPQHF

d_call: -
clone_size: -
j_call: TRBJ1-2
v_call: TRBV4-1
cdr3_nt: TGCGCCAGCAGCCAAGACCAGGGCTATGGCTACACCTTC
cdr3_aa: CASSQDQGYGYTF

d_call: -
clone_size: -
j_call: TRBJ1-1
v_call: TRBV29-1
cdr3_nt: TGCAGCGTTGTACAGGTTTCCACTGAAGCTTTCTTT
cdr3_aa: CSVVQVSTEAFF

d_call: -
clone_size: -
j_call: TRBJ1-6
v_call: TRBV7-2
cdr3_nt: TGTGCCAGTCGACGGACCGTTAATTCACCCCTCCACTTT
cdr3_aa: CASRRTVNSPLHF

d_call: -
clone_size: -
j_call: TRBJ1-1
v_call: TRBV30
cdr3_nt: TGTGCCTGGACCGGGACATCCATTTGGTACACTGAAGCTTTCTTT
cdr3_aa: CAWTGTSIWYTEAFF

d_call: -
clone_size: few
j_call: TRBJ2-5
v_call: TRBV7-2
cdr3_nt: TGTGCCAGCAGCTGGCCCCGGTTCGAGGAGACCCAGTACTTC
cdr3_aa: CASSWPRFEETQYF

d_call: -
clone_size: -
j_call: TRBJ2-6
v_call: TRBV29-1
cdr3_nt: TGCAGCGTTGACAGAGCTGGGGCCAACGTCCTGACTTTC
cdr3_aa: CSVDRAGANVLTF